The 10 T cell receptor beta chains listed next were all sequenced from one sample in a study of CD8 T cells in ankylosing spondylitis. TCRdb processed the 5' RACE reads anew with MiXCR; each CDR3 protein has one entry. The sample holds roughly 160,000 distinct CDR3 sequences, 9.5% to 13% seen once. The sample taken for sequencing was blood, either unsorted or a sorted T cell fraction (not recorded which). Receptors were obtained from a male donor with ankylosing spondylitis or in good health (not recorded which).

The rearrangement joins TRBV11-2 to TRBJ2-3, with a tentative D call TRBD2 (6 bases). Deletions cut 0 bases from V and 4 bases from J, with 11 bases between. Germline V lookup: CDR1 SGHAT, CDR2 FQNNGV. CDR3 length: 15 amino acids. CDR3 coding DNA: TGTGCCAGCAGCTTAGACCGGGAGTCTGCAGATACGCAGTATTTT. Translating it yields CASSLDRESADTQYF.

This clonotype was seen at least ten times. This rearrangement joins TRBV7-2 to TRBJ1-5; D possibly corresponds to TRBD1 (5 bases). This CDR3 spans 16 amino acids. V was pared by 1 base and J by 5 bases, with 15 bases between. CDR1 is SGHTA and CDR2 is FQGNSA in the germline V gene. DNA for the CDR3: TGTGCCAGCAGCTTAGGGTCCGGTCGCAGGGATCAGCCCCAGCATTTT. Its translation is CASSLGSGRRDQPQHF. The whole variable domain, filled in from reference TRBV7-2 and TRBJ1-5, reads GAGVSQSPSNKVTEKGKDVELRCDPISGHTALYWYRQSLGQGLEFLIYFQGNSAPDKSGLPSDRFSAERTGGSVSTLTIQRTQQEDSAVYLCASSLGSGRRDQPQHFGDGTRLSIL.

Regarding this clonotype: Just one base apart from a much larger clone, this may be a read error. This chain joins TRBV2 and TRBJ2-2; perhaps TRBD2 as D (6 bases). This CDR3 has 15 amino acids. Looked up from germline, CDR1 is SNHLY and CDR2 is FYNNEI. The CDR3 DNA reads TGTGCCAGCAGTGCCGCGGGGACGAACACCGAGGAGCTGTTTTTT. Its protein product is CASSAAGTNTEELFF.

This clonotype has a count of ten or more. DNA of the CDR3: TGTGCCAGCACCTCGACACAAGAGACCCAGTACTTC. As protein: CASTSTQETQYF. The chain employs TRBV5-5 and TRBJ2-5; D is ambiguous. This CDR3 comprises 12 residues. The germline V gene has CDR1 SGHKS and CDR2 YYEKEE (reference sequence). V gave up 6 bases and J gave up 2 bases, with 8 bases separating them.

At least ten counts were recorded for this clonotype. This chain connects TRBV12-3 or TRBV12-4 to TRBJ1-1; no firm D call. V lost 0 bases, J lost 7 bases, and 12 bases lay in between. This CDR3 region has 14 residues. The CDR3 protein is CASSLAVVADEAFF. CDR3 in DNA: TGTGCCAGCAGTTTAGCCGTGGTGGCGGATGAAGCTTTCTTT.

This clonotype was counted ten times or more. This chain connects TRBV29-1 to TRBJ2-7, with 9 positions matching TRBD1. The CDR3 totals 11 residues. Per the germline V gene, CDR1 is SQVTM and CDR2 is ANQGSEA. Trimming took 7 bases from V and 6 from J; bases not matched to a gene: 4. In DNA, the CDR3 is TGCAGCGGGACACAGGGGGCCGAGCAGTACTTC. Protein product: CSGTQGAEQYF.

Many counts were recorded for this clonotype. CDR3 region: CASSLALPGFEQYF. DNA of the CDR3: TGTGCCAGCAGTTTAGCCCTCCCGGGGTTCGAGCAGTACTTC. This chain joins TRBV28 and TRBJ2-7, with D perhaps matching TRBD2 (5 bases). V was shortened by 2 bases and J by 6 bases, with 14 bases between the two germline ends. Germline V CDR1 and CDR2: MDHEN, SYDVKM. The CDR3 totals 14 residues.

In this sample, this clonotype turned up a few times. The CDR3 nucleotides are TGTGCCAGCAGTTTAGGGCTTCGTTCCGGGGAGCTGTTTTTT. Translating it yields CASSLGLRSGELFF. The V and J genes are TRBV12-3 or TRBV12-4 and TRBJ2-2; D unclear. The CDR3 extends over 14 amino acids. V was trimmed by 1 base and J by 6 bases, leaving 9 bases between them.

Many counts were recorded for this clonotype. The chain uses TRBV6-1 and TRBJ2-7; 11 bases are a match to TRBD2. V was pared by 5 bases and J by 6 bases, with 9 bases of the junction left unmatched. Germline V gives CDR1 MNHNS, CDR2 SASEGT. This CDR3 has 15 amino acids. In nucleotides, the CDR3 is TGTGCCAGCAGTCCTTTGACTAGCGGGGTAGGCGAGCAGTACTTC. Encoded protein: CASSPLTSGVGEQYF.

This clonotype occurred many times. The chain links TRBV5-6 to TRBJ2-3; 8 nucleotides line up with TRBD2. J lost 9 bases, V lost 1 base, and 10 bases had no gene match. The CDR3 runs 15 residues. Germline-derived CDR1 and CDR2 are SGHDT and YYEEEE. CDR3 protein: CASSLRSGARETQYF. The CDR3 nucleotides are TGTGCCAGCAGCTTGCGTAGCGGGGCCAGAGAGACGCAGTATTTT.